The 7 T cell receptor beta chains in this list originate from one sample, sequenced in a study of blood T cells in healthy people across ages. A second 7 to 11 cycle PCR used barcoded and J-beta primers. MiXCR, run by TCRdb on the 5' RACE reads, gives a single entry per CDR3 protein. The data hold 800,000 to 950,000 distinct CDR3 sequences, with 25% to 30% observed a single time. The same sample was also studied in work on T cells of mothers and their children.

The sequencing input was blood. The receptors stem from a woman in her 40s in good health.

The chain carries TRBV20-1 and TRBJ1-2; D remains ambiguous. The CDR3 runs to 14 residues. Germline assignment: CDR1 DFQATT and CDR2 SNEGSKA (reference sequence). The V end lost 1 base, the J end lost 0 bases, and 9 bases lay between the germline ends. The CDR3 protein is CSARGPGANYGYTF. The CDR3, as DNA: TGCAGTGCTAGAGGCCCGGGTGCTAACTATGGCTACACCTTC.

The chain carries TRBV24-1 and TRBJ2-2; possibly TRBD1 for D (5 bases). The CDR3 is 15 amino acids. Trimming stripped 2 bases from V and 1 base from J, with 7 bases between. Germline assignment: CDR1 KGHDR and CDR2 SFDVKD. The CDR3 DNA is TGTGCCACCAGTGATTCACAGGAGAACACCGGGGAGCTGTTTTTT. Its translation: CATSDSQENTGELFF.

V is TRBV29-1 and J is TRBJ2-1; tentative D call: TRBD1 (6 bases). Germline CDR1 reads SQVTM; CDR2 reads ANQGSEA. V was clipped by 2 bases and J by 2 bases, with 13 bases between them. The CDR3 loop spans 15 amino acids. CDR3 nucleotides: TGCAGCGTTGAATCACAGGGTGGAACCTACAATGAGCAGTTCTTC. Translating gives CSVESQGGTYNEQFF.

About this clonotype: The junction and the germline gene differ at one end; a read error may be behind it. This chain joins TRBV7-3 and TRBJ1-1; 9 bases align to TRBD1. The CDR3 has 14 residues. The germline gives CDR1 SGHTA, CDR2 FQGTGA. CDR3 bases: TGTGTCAGCAGCCCACAGGGGGCGGACACTGAAGCTTTCTTT. It translates to CVSSPQGADTEAFF.

The J gene is TRBJ2-2, the V gene TRBV20-1; 9 nucleotides match TRBD1. The CDR3 has 17 residues. The germline CDR1 and CDR2 sequences are DFQATT and SNEGSKA (reference sequence). Losses at the gene ends were 0 bases for V and 6 bases for J; bases not matched to a gene: 11. The CDR3 DNA is TGCAGTGCTAGAGATGATGGTGGGACAGGGCGAGCCGGGGAGCTGTTTTTT. Translation gives CSARDDGGTGRAGELFF.

V usage is TRBV20-1 and J usage is TRBJ2-1; either TRBD1 or TRBD2 may fit D (5 bases each). V shed 0 bases and J shed 2 bases, with 11 bases lying between them. Per germline, CDR1 DFQATT and CDR2 SNEGSKA (reference sequence). This CDR3 is 15 amino acids long. The DNA of the CDR3 is TGCAGTGCTAGAGAACCGGGACGCACCTACAATGAGCAGTTCTTC. Translation gives CSAREPGRTYNEQFF.

The rearrangement joins TRBV9 to TRBJ2-5; D tentatively fits TRBD1 or TRBD2 (5 bases each). This CDR3 is built from 13 residues. Germline lookup yields CDR1 SGDLS and CDR2 YYNGEE. The germline V and J ends were trimmed by 3 bases and 4 bases, with 10 bases remaining between them. DNA for the CDR3: TGTGCCAGCAGCGCCGGGACGAGAGAGACCCAGTACTTC. Protein sequence: CASSAGTRETQYF.